These 16 T cell receptor beta chains came from one sample sequenced in a study of T-cell memory formation after mild COVID-19 (dated by TCRdb to the early 2020s). The library relied on 5' RACE. Sequencing used an Illumina NovaSeq 6000. TCRdb passed the public sequencing reads through fastp at Q25 and MiXCR, retaining productive beta sequences. All rows with the same CDR3 protein become a single entry with the most common DNA and genes. The sample data list roughly 13,000 distinct CDR3 sequences, and 13% to 15% of these were observed just once. The ten top clones hold roughly 55% of the sample. The sequenced material came from PBMCs or a T cell subset sorted from them (not recorded which). These receptor sequences come from a man between 18 and 29 years old who had mild COVID-19 (a few samples of this study predate the infection). The sample titles of this study are shuffled in the database, so cell type and time point are left out; the donor was told from shared clones.

This clonotype was recorded many times. This chain uses TRBV7-9 with TRBJ1-2; D gene ambiguous. Germline V gene data show CDR1 as SEHNR and CDR2 as FQNEAQ (reference sequence). Trimming shortened V by 5 bases and J by 6 bases, and 22 bases separated the two germline ends. The CDR3 consists of 16 residues. The CDR3: CASSHSPRGLVDGYTF. The CDR3 nucleotides read TGTGCCAGCAGCCATTCCCCCCGGGGTTTAGTCGATGGCTACACCTTC.

In this sample, this clonotype turned up many times. V gene TRBV6-5 combines with J gene TRBJ2-5, with 7 bases lining up with TRBD1. The CDR3 sequence is 17 residues long. J lost 0 bases, V lost 6 bases, and 13 bases had no gene match. Germline V gene data show CDR1 as MNHEY and CDR2 as SVGAGI. The CDR3 here is CASRRGQQRGYQETQYF. CDR3 DNA sequence: TGTGCCAGCAGGAGGGGACAGCAGAGGGGTTACCAAGAGACCCAGTACTTC.

This clonotype was seen ten or more times. The chain is built from TRBV5-1 and TRBJ2-1, with D possibly matching TRBD2 (7 bases). The V end lost 5 bases, the J end lost 0 bases, and 15 bases lay between the germline ends. This CDR3 is 16 amino acids long. Germline CDR1 SGHRS, CDR2 YFSETQ. The CDR3 DNA follows: TGCGCCAGCAGTCTGTGGGGGGGCGACTCCTACAATGAGCAGTTCTTC. Translated: CASSLWGGDSYNEQFF.

This clonotype was seen ten or more times. The V and J genes are TRBV7-9 and TRBJ2-3; D is uncertain. This CDR3 is built from 13 residues. V was clipped by 2 bases and J by 4 bases, with 7 bases between them. Germline V lookup: CDR1 SEHNR, CDR2 FQNEAQ (reference sequence). CDR3 sequence reads: CASSLKGADTQYF. CDR3 coding DNA: TGTGCCAGCAGCTTAAAGGGTGCAGATACGCAGTATTTT.

This clonotype showed up just once. The chain uses TRBV20-1 and TRBJ2-7; perhaps TRBD1 as D (5 bases). The germline V and J ends were trimmed by 4 bases and 1 base, with 8 bases remaining between them. Germline V gene data show CDR1 as DFQATT and CDR2 as SNEGSKA (reference sequence). The CDR3 is made up of 12 amino acids. The CDR3 DNA follows: TGCAGTGCTAAGGACAAATCCTACGAGCAGTACTTC. Residues: CSAKDKSYEQYF.

This clonotype was recorded a few times. The genes are TRBV4-1 and TRBJ2-3; 7 bases agree with TRBD2. The CDR3 sequence is 15 residues long. The V segment lost 0 bases and the J segment 8 bases; nucleotides outside the gene matches: 8. From germline, CDR1 is MGHRA and CDR2 YSYEKL. This CDR3 is CASSQDVGGLSTQYF. The CDR3 coding sequence is TGCGCCAGCAGCCAAGATGTCGGGGGACTATCTACGCAGTATTTT.

This clonotype was counted a few times. The gene calls are TRBV4-3 and TRBJ2-7; 7 bases fit TRBD2. The CDR3 contains 17 residues. V dropped 0 bases and J dropped 2; count of bases not matched to a gene: 10. In germline, CDR1 is LGHNA, CDR2 YSLEER. CDR3 DNA sequence: TGCGCCAGCAGCCAAGATTCGGGGAGGGAGCTAACCTACGAGCAGTACTTC. It specifies CASSQDSGRELTYEQYF.

In this sample, this clonotype turned up a few times. The chain has TRBV28 and TRBJ1-1; TRBD1 matches at 8 bases. J was trimmed by 5 bases and V by 5 bases; bases with no gene match: 10. The CDR3 consists of 15 residues. Germline V lookup: CDR1 MDHEN, CDR2 SYDVKM. The CDR3 loop is CASSKWTGRETEAFF. CDR3 DNA: TGTGCCAGCAGTAAGTGGACAGGGAGAGAGACTGAAGCTTTCTTT.

The chain combines TRBV7-8 with TRBJ1-1; D is uncertain. V shed 1 base and J shed 1 base, with 7 bases lying between them. This CDR3 region has 14 residues. CDR1 is SGHVS, CDR2 FQNEAQ, per germline. CDR3 bases: TGTGCCAGCAGCTTAGTTCGGGAGAACACTGAAGCTTTCTTT. The encoded protein is CASSLVRENTEAFF.

The chain recombines TRBV25-1 with TRBJ2-5; D might be TRBD2 (5 bases). The CDR3 runs to 13 residues. The V end lost 6 bases, the J end lost 2 bases, and 10 bases lay between the germline ends. CDR1 MGHDK and CDR2 SYGVNS come from the germline V gene. CDR3 coding DNA: TGTGCCAGCAGCCTCCGGGGACAAGAGACCCAGTACTTC. Translating gives CASSLRGQETQYF.

The V call is TRBV20-1, the J call TRBJ2-7; 12 nucleotides match TRBD2. Germline loops: CDR1 DFQATT, CDR2 SNEGSKA (reference sequence). The CDR3 spans 17 residues. J was trimmed by 6 bases and V by 1 base; bases with no gene match: 13. The CDR3 here is CSARGLAGALGVGEQYF. CDR3 bases: TGCAGTGCTAGAGGACTAGCGGGGGCCTTAGGCGTTGGCGAGCAGTACTTC.

This clonotype has more than one count but fewer than ten. V and J are TRBV28 and TRBJ2-5; D call uncertain. Germline CDR1 MDHEN, CDR2 SYDVKM. Trimming pared 3 bases from V and 7 bases from J, leaving 9 bases between. This CDR3 region has 12 residues. The CDR3 DNA reads TGTGCCAGCAGTTTTCCGATCGGGACCCAGTACTTC. Its protein is CASSFPIGTQYF.

This clonotype showed up many times. CDR3 protein: CSVEDFRLAPNTDTQYF. The CDR3 DNA reads as TGCAGCGTTGAAGATTTTAGGCTTGCTCCGAACACAGATACGCAGTATTTT. The rearrangement uses TRBV29-1 and TRBJ2-3; D not resolved. The V gene's germline CDR1 is SQVTM and CDR2 ANQGSEA. CDR3 length equals 17 residues. V was cut by 0 bases and J by 2 bases, with 18 bases left in between.

The table lists this clonotype with many counts. This sequence joins TRBV7-6 and TRBJ2-3; the D is unclear. Looked up from germline, CDR1 is SGHVS and CDR2 is FNYEAQ. V gave up 2 bases and J gave up 1 base, with 10 bases separating them. This CDR3 has 15 residues. The CDR3 reads CASSLHGPRTDTQYF. CDR3 bases: TGTGCCAGCAGCTTACACGGGCCCCGCACAGATACGCAGTATTTT.

Remarks on this clonotype: A much bigger clone sits one base away, suggesting this may be a read error. The rearrangement uses TRBV12-3 or TRBV12-4 and TRBJ2-5; D may be TRBD2 (5 bases). Trimming cost V 10 bases and J 4 bases, with 19 bases left between them. The CDR3 length is 14 residues. CDR3 sequence: CANRSRGPGETQYF. In DNA, the CDR3 is TGTGCCAACAGATCTAGAGGGCCCGGAGAGACCCAGTACTTC.

This clonotype was detected ten times or more. This chain links TRBV6-5 with TRBJ2-1; D gene uncertain. V lost 4 bases and J lost 6, with 22 bases in between. The CDR3 has 17 residues. Germline lookup yields CDR1 MNHEY and CDR2 SVGAGI. CDR3 in DNA: TGTGCCAGCAGTTCCACTTCGACCGGATACGGTCCCAATGAGCAGTTCTTC. Translating gives CASSSTSTGYGPNEQFF.